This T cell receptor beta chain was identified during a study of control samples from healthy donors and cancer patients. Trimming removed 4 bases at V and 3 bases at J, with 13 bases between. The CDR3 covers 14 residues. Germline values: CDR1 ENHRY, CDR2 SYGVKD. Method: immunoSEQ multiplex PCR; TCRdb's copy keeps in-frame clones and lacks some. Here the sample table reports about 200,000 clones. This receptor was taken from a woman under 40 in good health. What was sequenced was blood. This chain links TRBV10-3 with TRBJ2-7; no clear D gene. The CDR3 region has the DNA TGTGCCATCAGTGGGGCAGGTACTAACTACGAGCAGTACTTC. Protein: CAISGAGTNYEQYF.